These 31 T cell receptor beta chains were all obtained from the same sample, sequenced in a study of T cell repertoires in cytomegalovirus infection. TCRdb called the reads again in MiXCR, with one record for every CDR3 protein. Among 200,000 to 300,000 distinct CDR3 sequences listed, roughly 13% were seen once. Sequenced material: PBMCs. Every receptor here comes from a human donor in good health (CMV status not recorded). Some clones in this sample may be carry-over from other donors' samples.

This clonotype has ten or more counts. The V call is TRBV2, the J call TRBJ2-7, with D possibly being TRBD1 (6 bases). The CDR3 has 14 amino acids. Deletions cut 4 bases from V and 4 bases from J, with 14 bases between. CDR1 is SNHLY and CDR2 is FYNNEI in the germline V gene. The CDR3 DNA is TGTGCCAGCAGTGGCGGACTTAGGGGGTACGAGCAGTACTTC. Protein product: CASSGGLRGYEQYF.

This clonotype appeared many times. V and J are TRBV7-2 and TRBJ2-7; 11 positions match TRBD2. Germline lookup yields CDR1 SGHTA and CDR2 FQGNSA. CDR3 length: 15 residues. V was pared by 5 bases and J by 3 bases, with 6 bases of the junction left unmatched. Here the CDR3 reads CASSLTSGAFYEQYF. As DNA, the CDR3 is TGTGCCAGCAGCCTGACTAGCGGGGCCTTCTACGAGCAGTACTTC.

This clonotype was counted many times. V and J are TRBV6-1 and TRBJ2-2, with a tentative D call TRBD1 (5 bases). The CDR3 has 15 residues. From germline, CDR1 is MNHNS and CDR2 SASEGT. V gave up 7 bases and J gave up 2 bases, with 14 bases separating them. CDR3 DNA: TGTGCCAGCACTCCCAGGGTATCAAACACCGGGGAGCTGTTTTTT. Translation: CASTPRVSNTGELFF.

This clonotype was detected many times. The V call is TRBV5-5, the J call TRBJ2-7, with a weak D call TRBD1 (5 bases). The ends were cut back, 2 bases at V and 5 bases at J, with 20 bases in the middle. The germline gives CDR1 SGHKS, CDR2 YYEKEE (reference sequence). The CDR3 runs to 16 residues. In nucleotides, the CDR3 is TGTGCCAGCAGCTTTGGGCCCAGGGAACGTGTTAACGAGCAGTACTTC. It translates to CASSFGPRERVNEQYF.

The V gene is TRBV20-1, the J gene TRBJ2-7, with D unresolved. Germline V lookup: CDR1 DFQATT, CDR2 SNEGSKA (reference sequence). V was cut by 3 bases and J by 6 bases, with 9 bases left in between. The CDR3 contains 11 residues. DNA for the CDR3: TGCAGTGCTAGTATCGCGGCCGAGCAGTACTTC. It yields the protein CSASIAAEQYF.

As concerns this clonotype: Since a much larger clone is just one base distant, this may be a read error. The chain employs TRBV4-3 and TRBJ1-4; D call uncertain. Germline V lookup: CDR1 LGHNA, CDR2 YSLEER. CDR3 length equals 15 residues. The CDR3 spells CTSSQAGVANEKLFF. The DNA of the CDR3 is TGCACCAGCAGCCAAGCTGGGGTAGCTAATGAAAAACTGTTTTTT.

The chain uses TRBV19 and TRBJ2-1, with a possible D match to TRBD2 (5 bases). The CDR3 loop spans 11 amino acids. Trimming cost V 4 bases and J 10 bases, with 8 bases left between them. From germline, CDR1 is LNHDA and CDR2 SQIVND (reference sequence). This CDR3 is CASSTLVEQFF. CDR3 coding DNA: TGTGCCAGTAGTACACTAGTAGAGCAGTTCTTC.

In its sample, this clonotype was seen a few times. The V and J genes are TRBV28 and TRBJ2-7; TRBD2 matches at 7 bases. CDR1 MDHEN and CDR2 SYDVKM come from the germline V gene. The CDR3 is made up of 17 amino acids. J gave up 0 bases and V 2 bases, and 10 bases lay outside the gene matches. CDR3 amino acids: CASSLVALGGSSYEQYF. CDR3 nucleotides: TGTGCCAGCAGTTTAGTAGCCCTCGGGGGGAGCTCCTACGAGCAGTACTTC.

V usage is TRBV5-1 and J usage is TRBJ2-2; D may correspond to TRBD1 or TRBD2 (5 bases each). Germline V gives CDR1 SGHRS, CDR2 YFSETQ. The CDR3 consists of 15 residues. V was trimmed by 0 bases and J by 4 bases, leaving 10 bases between them. The CDR3 loop reads CASSLAGDGTGELFF. In DNA, the CDR3 is TGCGCCAGCAGCTTGGCCGGGGACGGCACCGGGGAGCTGTTTTTT.

This clonotype was seen ten or more times. This chain links TRBV4-3 with TRBJ2-7; the D is unclear. The CDR3 spans 14 residues. Germline lookup yields CDR1 LGHNA and CDR2 YSLEER. The V end lost 4 bases, the J end lost 1 base, and 11 bases lay between the germline ends. CDR3: CASSPSANSYEQYF. DNA for the CDR3: TGCGCCAGCAGCCCATCGGCGAATTCCTACGAGCAGTACTTC.

In this sample, this clonotype turned up many times. The chain joins TRBV28 to TRBJ1-6, with D possibly being TRBD1 (5 bases). The CDR3 consists of 15 residues. Germline V gene lookup returns CDR1 MDHEN and CDR2 SYDVKM. The V and J ends lost 3 bases and 10 bases respectively, with 16 bases between them. Written as DNA, the CDR3 is TGTGCCAGCAGTTTGATCGGGCAGGGATGGTCACCCCTCCACTTT. It specifies CASSLIGQGWSPLHF.

At least ten counts were recorded for this clonotype. V usage is TRBV6-2 or TRBV6-3 and J usage is TRBJ1-2; TRBD1 might be the D (6 bases). The CDR3 totals 14 residues. V was shortened by 2 bases and J by 6 bases, with 13 bases between the two germline ends. The germline gives CDR1 MNHEY, CDR2 SVGEGT. The CDR3 DNA reads as TGTGCCAGCAGTTACCAGGGGCCGCCGGATGGCTACACCTTC. It encodes CASSYQGPPDGYTF.

This clonotype has only a few counts. DNA for the CDR3: TGTGCCAGTAGTATCTCCCGGTCCGGGGAGCTGTTTTTT. As protein: CASSISRSGELFF. The J gene is TRBJ2-2, the V gene TRBV19; no clear D gene. Germline V lookup: CDR1 LNHDA, CDR2 SQIVND (reference sequence). This CDR3 contains 13 residues. The V end lost 3 bases, the J end lost 6 bases, and 8 bases lay between the germline ends.

The chain employs TRBV19 and TRBJ2-5; D is ambiguous. Looked up from germline, CDR1 is LNHDA and CDR2 is SQIVND (reference sequence). V was trimmed by 5 bases and J by 1 base, leaving 8 bases between them. This CDR3 is built from 13 residues. CDR3 in amino acids: CASSASPQETQYF. The CDR3 DNA reads TGTGCCAGTAGTGCGAGTCCCCAAGAGACCCAGTACTTC.

The table lists this clonotype with many counts. The rearrangement uses TRBV7-2 and TRBJ2-1; possible D gene TRBD1, 5 bases. The germline V gene encodes CDR1 SGHTA and CDR2 FQGNSA. This CDR3 has 15 amino acids. Trimming left V 5 bases short and J 0 bases short, with 11 bases between. CDR3 loop: CASSRRQSSYNEQFF. In DNA, the CDR3 is TGTGCCAGCAGCCGACGACAGAGCTCCTACAATGAGCAGTTCTTC.

This clonotype was observed a few times. CDR3 coding DNA: TGTGCCAGCAGTGAAGCGATCGGGTTCTCTGGAAACACCATATATTTT. This encodes CASSEAIGFSGNTIYF. The J gene is TRBJ1-3, the V gene TRBV2; no reliable D call. CDR3 size: 16 residues. In germline, CDR1 is SNHLY, CDR2 FYNNEI. The ends were cut back, 0 bases at V and 0 bases at J, with 9 bases in the middle.

The chain joins TRBV7-3 to TRBJ2-2; unclear D gene. CDR3 size: 13 residues. In germline, CDR1 is SGHTA, CDR2 FQGTGA. V lost 4 bases, J lost 6 bases, and 9 bases lay in between. Here the CDR3 DNA reads TGTGCCAGCAGCTACCAGCCTGCCGGGGAGCTGTTTTTT. Protein: CASSYQPAGELFF.

This clonotype was detected ten times or more. V usage is TRBV28 and J usage is TRBJ2-1; D is ambiguous. Germline values: CDR1 MDHEN, CDR2 SYDVKM. The V gene lost 3 bases and the J gene lost 7 bases, with 10 bases spanning the gap. There are 13 residues in the CDR3. CDR3 in amino acids: CASSLGSRNEQFF. The CDR3 DNA follows: TGTGCCAGCAGTTTGGGCAGCCGGAATGAGCAGTTCTTC.

This chain joins TRBV20-1 and TRBJ2-5; no definite D call. Trimming removed 0 bases at V and 1 base at J, with 6 bases between. The CDR3 spans 13 residues. Germline CDR1 DFQATT, CDR2 SNEGSKA (reference sequence). CDR3: CSARDTRQETQYF. Written as DNA, the CDR3 is TGCAGTGCTAGAGATACGCGCCAAGAGACCCAGTACTTC.

This clonotype was counted at least ten times. The CDR3 DNA follows: TGTGCCAGCAGCCAACTGGTGAGGGGTGTGACTGAAGCTTTCTTT. It translates to CASSQLVRGVTEAFF. The V and J genes are TRBV7-9 and TRBJ1-1; perhaps TRBD1 as D (5 bases). CDR3 length: 15 amino acids. Germline values: CDR1 SEHNR, CDR2 FQNEAQ (reference sequence). V lost 5 bases, J lost 5 bases, and 18 bases lay in between.

This clonotype was counted only a few times. The chain recombines TRBV6-6 with TRBJ2-5; 8 nucleotides agree with TRBD1. Germline V gene lookup returns CDR1 MNHNY and CDR2 SVGAGI (reference sequence). There are 16 residues in the CDR3. The V segment lost 4 bases and the J segment 2 bases; nucleotides outside the gene matches: 9. The CDR3 DNA sequence: TGTGCCAGCAGTTCCCCAGGACAGGGCTTACAAGAGACCCAGTACTTC. Encoded protein: CASSSPGQGLQETQYF.

This clonotype was observed at least ten times. The rearrangement joins TRBV6-4 to TRBJ2-1; D gene unclear. Germline V gene lookup returns CDR1 MRHNA and CDR2 SNTAGT. This CDR3 is built from 15 residues. The ends were cut back, 2 bases at V and 6 bases at J, with 14 bases in the middle. CDR3 protein: CASSDDDAESNEQFF. The CDR3, as DNA: TGTGCCAGCAGTGACGACGATGCGGAGTCCAATGAGCAGTTCTTC.

This clonotype appeared a few times. The chain is built from TRBV6-5 and TRBJ1-6; D gene uncertain. Germline V gene sequence: CDR1 MNHEY, CDR2 SVGAGI. The CDR3 is 13 amino acids. V was pared by 0 bases and J by 8 bases, with 5 bases between. The CDR3 DNA is TGTGCCAGCAGTTACTCGGCGGATTCACCCCTCCACTTT. As protein: CASSYSADSPLHF.

The table lists this clonotype with a few counts. The chain carries TRBV7-8 and TRBJ2-7, with 9 nucleotides matching TRBD2. Germline CDR1 reads SGHVS; CDR2 reads FQNEAQ. The CDR3 is 15 residues long. With V trimmed by 2 bases and J by 6 bases, 8 bases remained unmatched. CDR3 coding DNA: TGTGCCAGCAGCTTATGGCAGACTAGCGGATCCGAGCAGTACTTC. Its translation is CASSLWQTSGSEQYF.

In this sample, this clonotype turned up many times. The chain has TRBV14 and TRBJ1-2; TRBD1 is a possible D gene (5 bases). CDR1 and CDR2 (germline): SGHDN, FVKESK. The CDR3 runs to 17 residues. Trimming pared 0 bases from V and 5 bases from J, leaving 19 bases between. The CDR3 DNA reads TGTGCCAGCAGCCAAGACCTCGGGCAGGGAGGAATATATGGCTACACCTTC. This translates into CASSQDLGQGGIYGYTF. The whole variable domain, remainder taken from reference TRBV14 and TRBJ1-2, is EAGVTQFPSHSVIEKGQTVTLRCDPISGHDNLYWYRRVMGKEIKFLLHFVKESKQDESGMPNNRFLAERTGGTYSTLKVQPAELEDSGVYFCASSQDLGQGGIYGYTFGSGTRLTVV.

This clonotype was counted a few times. The rearrangement joins TRBV20-1 to TRBJ2-3; no clear D gene. The CDR3 has 13 amino acids. Trimming left V 4 bases short and J 1 base short, with 9 bases between. Germline lookup yields CDR1 DFQATT and CDR2 SNEGSKA (reference sequence). The CDR3 DNA is TGCAGTGCTATCCGGTTGGGCACAGATACGCAGTATTTT. It specifies CSAIRLGTDTQYF.

This clonotype was seen repeatedly, ten times or more. The gene calls are TRBV19 and TRBJ2-1; D could derive from TRBD1 or TRBD2 (6 bases each). Germline CDR1 LNHDA, CDR2 SQIVND (reference sequence). The CDR3 sequence is 14 residues long. Trimming took 10 bases from V and 7 from J, leaving 20 bases between them. The CDR3 protein is CATLEGGSHNEQFF. The CDR3 coding sequence is TGTGCCACTCTCGAAGGGGGGAGTCATAATGAGCAGTTCTTC. The complete variable domain, with remaining parts taken from reference TRBV19 and TRBJ2-1, reads DGGITQSPKYLFRKEGQNVTLSCEQNLNHDAMYWYRQDPGQGLRLIYYSQIVNDFQKGDIAEGYSVSREKKESFPLTVTSAQKNPTAFYLCATLEGGSHNEQFFGPGTRLTVL.

As to this clonotype: A much more abundant neighbour one base away suggests this may be a read error. In DNA form, the CDR3 reads TGTGCCAGCAGCCCTAGCAGTTCGAACACTGAAGCTTTCTTT. As protein: CASSPSSSNTEAFF. The J gene is TRBJ1-1, the V gene TRBV7-2; D gene ambiguous. Per the germline V gene, CDR1 is SGHTA and CDR2 is FQGNSA. Trimming cost V 5 bases and J 1 base, with 11 bases left between them. The CDR3 is 14 amino acids.

This chain uses TRBV7-6 with TRBJ2-5, with D perhaps matching TRBD1 or TRBD2 (5 bases each). Trimming removed 3 bases from V and 4 bases from J, with 18 bases in between. Germline CDR1 and CDR2: SGHVS and FNYEAQ. The CDR3 length is 16 residues. The CDR3 DNA reads as TGTGCCAGCAGCTTGGGCCTAAGAGGGCAGGGAGAGACCCAGTACTTC. Its protein is CASSLGLRGQGETQYF.

This clonotype has just a few counts. The chain carries TRBV7-9 and TRBJ2-7; D gene uncertain. The CDR3 consists of 13 residues. Per germline, CDR1 SEHNR and CDR2 FQNEAQ (reference sequence). Trimming took 6 bases from V and 5 from J, leaving 14 bases between them. The CDR3 bases are TGTGCCAGCAGGCTCCCGGTAGGGAACGAGCAGTACTTC. Translating it yields CASRLPVGNEQYF. The variable domain in full, with the rest retrieved from reference TRBV7-9 and TRBJ2-7, is DTGVSQNPRHKITKRGQNVTFRCDPISEHNRLYWYRQTLGQGPEFLTYFQNEAQLEKSRLLSDRFSAERPKGSFSTLEIQRTEQGDSAMYLCASRLPVGNEQYFGPGTRLTVT.

This chain links TRBV29-1 with TRBJ2-7, with 10 bases identical to TRBD1. After removal of 7 bases from V and 6 bases from J, the junction contained 3 bases not matched to a gene. The CDR3 is made up of 11 amino acids. Germline values: CDR1 SQVTM, CDR2 ANQGSEA. The CDR3 DNA follows: TGCAGCGGACAGGGGGCGGGCGAGCAGTACTTC. Its translation is CSGQGAGEQYF.